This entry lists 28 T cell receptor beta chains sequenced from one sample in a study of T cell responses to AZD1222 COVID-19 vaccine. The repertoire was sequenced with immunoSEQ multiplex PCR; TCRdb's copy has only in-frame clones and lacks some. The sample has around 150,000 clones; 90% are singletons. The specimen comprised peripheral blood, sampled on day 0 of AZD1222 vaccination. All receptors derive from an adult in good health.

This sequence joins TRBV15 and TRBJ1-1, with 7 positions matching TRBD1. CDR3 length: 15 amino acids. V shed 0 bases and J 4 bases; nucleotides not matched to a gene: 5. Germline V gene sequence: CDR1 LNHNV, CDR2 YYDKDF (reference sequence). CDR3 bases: TGTGCCACCAGCAGAGATAGGGGGCTTGGCACTGAAGCTTTCTTT. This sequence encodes CATSRDRGLGTEAFF.

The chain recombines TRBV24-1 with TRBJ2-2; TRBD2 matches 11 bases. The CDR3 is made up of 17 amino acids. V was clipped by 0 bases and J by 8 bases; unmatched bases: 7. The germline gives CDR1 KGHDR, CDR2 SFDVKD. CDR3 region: CATSDLTSGSSAGELFF. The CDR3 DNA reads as TGTGCCACCAGTGATTTGACTAGCGGGAGCTCAGCTGGGGAGCTGTTTTTT.

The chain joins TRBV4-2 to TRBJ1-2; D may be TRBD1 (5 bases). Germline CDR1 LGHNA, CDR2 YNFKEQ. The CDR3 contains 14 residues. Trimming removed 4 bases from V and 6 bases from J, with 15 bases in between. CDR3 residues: CASSRTDKEDGYTF. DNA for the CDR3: TGTGCCAGCAGCCGAACGGACAAGGAGGATGGCTACACCTTC.

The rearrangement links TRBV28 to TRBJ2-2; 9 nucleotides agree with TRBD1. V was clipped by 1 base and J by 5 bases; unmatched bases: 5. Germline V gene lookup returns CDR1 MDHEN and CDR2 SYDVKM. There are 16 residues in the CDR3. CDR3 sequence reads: CASSLYRGPWTGELFF. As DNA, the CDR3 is TGTGCCAGCAGTTTATACAGGGGGCCGTGGACCGGGGAGCTGTTTTTT.

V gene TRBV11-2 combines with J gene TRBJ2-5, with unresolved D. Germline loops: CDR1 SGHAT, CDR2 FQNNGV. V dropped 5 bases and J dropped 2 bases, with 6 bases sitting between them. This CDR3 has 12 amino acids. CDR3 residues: CASSPVQETQYF. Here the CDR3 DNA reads TGTGCCAGCAGCCCCGTGCAAGAGACCCAGTACTTC.

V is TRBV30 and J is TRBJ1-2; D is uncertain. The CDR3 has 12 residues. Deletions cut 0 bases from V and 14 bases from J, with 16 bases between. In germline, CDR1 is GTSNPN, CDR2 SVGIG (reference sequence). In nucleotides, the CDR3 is TGTGCCTGGAGTGTAAATGATTTCGGTAGGACCTTC. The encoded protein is CAWSVNDFGRTF. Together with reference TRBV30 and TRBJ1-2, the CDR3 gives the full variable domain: SQTIHQWPATLVQPVGSPLSLECTVEGTSNPNLYWYRQAAGRGLQLLFYSVGIGQISSEVPQNLSASRPQDRQFILSSKKLLLSDSGFYLCAWSVNDFGRTFGSGTRLTVV.

The DNA of the CDR3 is TGCGCCAGCAGCTTGGGGACAGGGGCTGGAGGCTACACCTTC. This sequence encodes CASSLGTGAGGYTF. V gene TRBV5-1 combines with J gene TRBJ1-2; TRBD1 matches 9 bases. Unmatched junction bases numbered 5, after V lost 0 bases and J lost 8 bases. CDR1 is SGHRS and CDR2 is YFSETQ in the germline V gene. The CDR3 has 14 amino acids.

The CDR3: CSVASILASGRNTGELFF. The CDR3 nucleotides read TGCAGCGTCGCATCGATCCTCGCTAGCGGGAGAAACACCGGGGAGCTGTTTTTT. This sequence joins TRBV29-1 and TRBJ2-2; 10 nucleotides agree with TRBD2. Germline V lookup: CDR1 SQVTM, CDR2 ANQGSEA. The junction had 15 bases not matched to a gene; V was cut back by 6 bases and J by 2 bases. There are 18 residues in the CDR3.

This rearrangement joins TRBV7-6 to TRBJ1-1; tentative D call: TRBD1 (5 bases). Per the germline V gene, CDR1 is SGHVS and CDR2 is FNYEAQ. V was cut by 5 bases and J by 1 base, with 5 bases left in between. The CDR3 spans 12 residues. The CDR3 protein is CASSDRNTEAFF. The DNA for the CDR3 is TGTGCCAGCAGCGACAGGAACACTGAAGCTTTCTTT.

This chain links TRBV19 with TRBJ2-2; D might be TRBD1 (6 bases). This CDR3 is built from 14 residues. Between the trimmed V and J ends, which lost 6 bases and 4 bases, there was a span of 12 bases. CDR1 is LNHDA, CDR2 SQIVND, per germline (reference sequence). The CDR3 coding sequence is TGTGCCAGTAGGCAGACAGGTGGCACCGGGGAGCTGTTTTTT. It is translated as CASRQTGGTGELFF.

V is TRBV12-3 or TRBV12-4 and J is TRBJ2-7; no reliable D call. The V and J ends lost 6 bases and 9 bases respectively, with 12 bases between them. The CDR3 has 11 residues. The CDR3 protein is CASSPPPVQYF. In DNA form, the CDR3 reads TGTGCCAGCAGCCCTCCCCCCGTGCAGTACTTC.

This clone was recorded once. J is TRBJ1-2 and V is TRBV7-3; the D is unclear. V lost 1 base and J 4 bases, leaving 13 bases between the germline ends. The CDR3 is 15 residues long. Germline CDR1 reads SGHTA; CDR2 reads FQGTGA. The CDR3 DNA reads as TGTGCCAGCAGCTTAATGGCAGGCCTTACCTATGGCTACACCTTC. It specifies CASSLMAGLTYGYTF. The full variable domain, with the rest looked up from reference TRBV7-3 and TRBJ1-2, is GAGVSQTPSNKVTEKGKYVELRCDPISGHTALYWYRQSLGQGPEFLIYFQGTGAADDSGLPNDRFFAVRPEGSVSTLKIQRTERGDSAVYLCASSLMAGLTYGYTFGSGTRLTVV.

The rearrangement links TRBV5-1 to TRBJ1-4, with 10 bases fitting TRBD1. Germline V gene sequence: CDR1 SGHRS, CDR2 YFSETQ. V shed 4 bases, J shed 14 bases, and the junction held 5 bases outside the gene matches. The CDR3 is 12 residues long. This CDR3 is CASSPGTGDLFF. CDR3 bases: TGCGCCAGCAGCCCCGGGACAGGGGACCTGTTTTTT.

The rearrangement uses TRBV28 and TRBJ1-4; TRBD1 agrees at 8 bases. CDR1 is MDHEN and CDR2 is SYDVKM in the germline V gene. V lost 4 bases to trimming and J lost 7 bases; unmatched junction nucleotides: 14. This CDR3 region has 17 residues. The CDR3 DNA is TGTGCCAGCAGTTCCGGACAATACAGGGGGTTTAGTGAAAAACTGTTTTTT. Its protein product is CASSSGQYRGFSEKLFF.

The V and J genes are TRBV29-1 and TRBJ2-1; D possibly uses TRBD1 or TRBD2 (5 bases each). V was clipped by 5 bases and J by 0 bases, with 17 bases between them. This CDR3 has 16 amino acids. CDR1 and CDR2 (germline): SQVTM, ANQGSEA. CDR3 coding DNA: TGCAGCGTTTTAAACCCCGGGACGCACTCCTACAATGAGCAGTTCTTC. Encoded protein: CSVLNPGTHSYNEQFF.

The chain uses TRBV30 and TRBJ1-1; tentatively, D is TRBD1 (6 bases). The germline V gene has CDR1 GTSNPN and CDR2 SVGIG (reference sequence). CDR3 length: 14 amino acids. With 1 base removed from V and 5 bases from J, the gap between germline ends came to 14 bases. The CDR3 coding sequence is TGTGCCTGGAGTGCCGGCAGGGGTTTAACTGAAGCTTTCTTT. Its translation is CAWSAGRGLTEAFF.

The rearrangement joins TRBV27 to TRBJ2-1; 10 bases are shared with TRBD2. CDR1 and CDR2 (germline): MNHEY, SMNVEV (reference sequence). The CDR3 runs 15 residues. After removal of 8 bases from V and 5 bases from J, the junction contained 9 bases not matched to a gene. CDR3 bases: TGTGCCAGCGGCATTAGGACTAGCGGTGACAATGAGCAGTTCTTC. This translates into CASGIRTSGDNEQFF.

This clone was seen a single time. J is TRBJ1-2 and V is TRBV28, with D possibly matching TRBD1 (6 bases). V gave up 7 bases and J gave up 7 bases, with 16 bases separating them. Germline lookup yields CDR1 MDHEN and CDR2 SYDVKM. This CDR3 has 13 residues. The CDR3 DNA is TGTGCCAGCATTAACACAGGGTACGCTGGCTACACCTTC. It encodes CASINTGYAGYTF.

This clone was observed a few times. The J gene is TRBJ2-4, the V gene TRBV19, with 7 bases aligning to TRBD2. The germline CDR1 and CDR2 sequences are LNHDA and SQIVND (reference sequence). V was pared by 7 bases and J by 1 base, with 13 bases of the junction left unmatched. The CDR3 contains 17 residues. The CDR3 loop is CASNPGGRRGAKNIQYF. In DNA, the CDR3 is TGTGCCAGTAACCCGGGCGGCAGGCGGGGGGCCAAAAACATTCAGTACTTC.

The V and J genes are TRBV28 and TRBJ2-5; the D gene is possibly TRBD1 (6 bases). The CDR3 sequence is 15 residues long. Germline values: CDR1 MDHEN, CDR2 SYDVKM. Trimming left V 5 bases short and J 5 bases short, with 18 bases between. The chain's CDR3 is CASSLDRTPGETQYF. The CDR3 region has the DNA TGTGCCAGCAGTCTAGACAGGACCCCAGGGGAGACCCAGTACTTC. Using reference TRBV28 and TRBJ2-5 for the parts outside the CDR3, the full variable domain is DVKVTQSSRYLVKRTGEKVFLECVQDMDHENMFWYRQDPGLGLRLIYFSYDVKMKEKGDIPEGYSVSREKKERFSLILESASTNQTSMYLCASSLDRTPGETQYFGPGTRLLVL.

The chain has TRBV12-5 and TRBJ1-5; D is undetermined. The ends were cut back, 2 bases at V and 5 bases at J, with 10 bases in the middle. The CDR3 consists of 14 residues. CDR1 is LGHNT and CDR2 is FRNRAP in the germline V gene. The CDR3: CASGLPGLYQPQHF. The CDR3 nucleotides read TGTGCTAGTGGTTTGCCTGGACTTTATCAGCCCCAGCATTTT.

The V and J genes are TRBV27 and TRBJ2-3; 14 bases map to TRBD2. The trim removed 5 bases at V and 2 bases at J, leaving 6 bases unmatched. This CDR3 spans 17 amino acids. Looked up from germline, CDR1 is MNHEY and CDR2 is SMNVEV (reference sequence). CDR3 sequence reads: CASSPWTSGGITDTQYF. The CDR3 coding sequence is TGTGCCAGCAGTCCGTGGACTAGCGGGGGGATCACAGATACGCAGTATTTT.

The CDR3 nucleotides are TGTGCCAGCAGCTCCTCGGGGGGCTATGGCGCTTTCTTT. Amino acids: CASSSSGGYGAFF. The chain has TRBV11-2 and TRBJ1-1; the D gene is possibly TRBD1 (6 bases). Trimming pared 4 bases from V and 11 bases from J, leaving 17 bases between. This CDR3 is 13 amino acids long. Germline V gene lookup returns CDR1 SGHAT and CDR2 FQNNGV.

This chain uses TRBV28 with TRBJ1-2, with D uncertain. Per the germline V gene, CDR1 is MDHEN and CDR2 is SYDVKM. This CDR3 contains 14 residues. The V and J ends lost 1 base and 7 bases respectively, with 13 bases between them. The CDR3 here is CASSLSAREGGYTF. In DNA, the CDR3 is TGTGCCAGCAGTTTATCGGCTCGCGAGGGTGGCTACACCTTC.

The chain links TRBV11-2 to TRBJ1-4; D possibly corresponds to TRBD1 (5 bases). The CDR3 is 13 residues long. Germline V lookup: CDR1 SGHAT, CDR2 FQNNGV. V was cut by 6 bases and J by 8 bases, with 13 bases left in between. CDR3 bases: TGTGCCAGCAGTCCCCTGCAGGGAGAAAAACTGTTTTTT. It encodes CASSPLQGEKLFF.

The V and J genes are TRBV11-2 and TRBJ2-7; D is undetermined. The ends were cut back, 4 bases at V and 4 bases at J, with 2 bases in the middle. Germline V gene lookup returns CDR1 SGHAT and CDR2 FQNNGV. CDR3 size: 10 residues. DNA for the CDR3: TGTGCCAGCAGCTCTTACGAGCAGTACTTC. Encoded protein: CASSSYEQYF.

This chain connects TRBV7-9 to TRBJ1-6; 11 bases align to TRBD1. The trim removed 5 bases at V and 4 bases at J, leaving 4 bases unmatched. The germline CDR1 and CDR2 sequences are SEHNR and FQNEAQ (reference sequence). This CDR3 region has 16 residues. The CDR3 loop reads CASSPGTGGYNSPLHF. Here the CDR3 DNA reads TGTGCCAGCAGCCCAGGGACAGGGGGGTATAATTCACCCCTCCACTTT.

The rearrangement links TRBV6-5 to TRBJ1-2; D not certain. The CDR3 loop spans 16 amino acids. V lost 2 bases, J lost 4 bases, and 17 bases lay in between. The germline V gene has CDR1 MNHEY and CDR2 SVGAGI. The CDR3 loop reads CASSYRSGDPSYGYTF. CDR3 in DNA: TGTGCCAGCAGTTACAGGTCCGGGGATCCAAGCTATGGCTACACCTTC.